The next 8 T cell receptor beta chains were all read from a single sample in a study of blood T cell repertoires in COVID-19. Clones were read by immunoSEQ multiplex PCR, and TCRdb kept only the in-frame ones, dropping some. The sample yields 250,000 to 300,000 clones, roughly four fifths seen once. The sequencing sample was made of PBMCs or T cells enriched from blood (not recorded which). The receptor source for this set is a man aged 30 to 39 with acute COVID-19.

CDR3 in DNA: TGCAGCGTTGAAGAGACGGACTACTATGGCTACACCTTC. It is translated as CSVEETDYYGYTF. V and J are TRBV29-1 and TRBJ1-2, with D unresolved. V was clipped by 0 bases and J by 3 bases, with 8 bases between them. Germline V gene data show CDR1 as SQVTM and CDR2 as ANQGSEA. This CDR3 has 13 amino acids.

The chain couples TRBV30 to TRBJ2-2, with D perhaps matching TRBD1 (6 bases). V was cut by 1 base and J by 5 bases, with 11 bases left in between. CDR1 is GTSNPN, CDR2 SVGIG, per germline (reference sequence). There are 14 residues in the CDR3. The CDR3 DNA reads as TGTGCCTGGAGTGCCCTCGGGACAACCGGGGAGCTGTTTTTT. Protein sequence: CAWSALGTTGELFF. The variable domain in full, completed from reference TRBV30 and TRBJ2-2, reads SQTIHQWPATLVQPVGSPLSLECTVEGTSNPNLYWYRQAAGRGLQLLFYSVGIGQISSEVPQNLSASRPQDRQFILSSKKLLLSDSGFYLCAWSALGTTGELFFGEGSRLTVL.

The rearrangement joins TRBV6-6 to TRBJ2-7; D is ambiguous. V lost 4 bases and J lost 6, with 16 bases in between. This CDR3 contains 14 residues. Germline assignment: CDR1 MNHNY and CDR2 SVGAGI (reference sequence). For the CDR3, the DNA is TGTGCCAGCAGTTCGGTTGGGCCCCTCAGCGAGCAGTACGTC. Amino acid sequence: CASSSVGPLSEQYV.

The table lists this clone with a few counts. The rearrangement links TRBV5-5 to TRBJ2-7; D gene uncertain. The V end was cut by 2 bases, the J end by 3 bases, with 15 bases between. This CDR3 has 15 residues. The V gene's germline CDR1 is SGHKS and CDR2 YYEKEE (reference sequence). CDR3 region: CASSFFDTFDYEQYV. In nucleotides, the CDR3 is TGTGCCAGCAGCTTTTTCGACACTTTTGACTACGAGCAGTACGTC.

This chain links TRBV24-1 with TRBJ2-1; D not certain. The germline V gene has CDR1 KGHDR and CDR2 SFDVKD. Trimming shortened V by 8 bases and J by 3 bases, and 7 bases separated the two germline ends. The CDR3 runs 12 residues. CDR3 region: CATKSVYNEQFF. DNA of the CDR3: TGTGCCACCAAAAGCGTCTACAATGAGCAGTTCTTC.

The V gene is TRBV2, the J gene TRBJ1-4; 9 positions match TRBD1. The germline CDR1 and CDR2 sequences are SNHLY and FYNNEI. The trim removed 7 bases at V and 7 bases at J, leaving 4 bases unmatched. This CDR3 comprises 13 residues. The CDR3 reads CASKGQGPEKLFF. The CDR3, as DNA: TGTGCCAGCAAGGGACAGGGTCCTGAAAAACTGTTTTTT.

The chain links TRBV4-1 to TRBJ2-6; D gene ambiguous. The CDR3 spans 13 residues. Germline V CDR1 and CDR2: MGHRA, YSYEKL. V was shortened by 4 bases and J by 6 bases, with 7 bases between the two germline ends. For the CDR3, the DNA is TGCGCCAGCAGCCTTGAGGTGGCCAACGTCCTGACTTTC. Its translation is CASSLEVANVLTF.

The chain couples TRBV5-8 to TRBJ1-2; D unresolved. Germline CDR1 is SGHTS and CDR2 is YDEGEE. This CDR3 has 13 residues. The ends were cut back, 4 bases at V and 4 bases at J, with 11 bases in the middle. In nucleotides, the CDR3 is TGTGCCAGCAGCCACGACTCGTCCTATGGCTACACCTTC. This gives the protein CASSHDSSYGYTF.